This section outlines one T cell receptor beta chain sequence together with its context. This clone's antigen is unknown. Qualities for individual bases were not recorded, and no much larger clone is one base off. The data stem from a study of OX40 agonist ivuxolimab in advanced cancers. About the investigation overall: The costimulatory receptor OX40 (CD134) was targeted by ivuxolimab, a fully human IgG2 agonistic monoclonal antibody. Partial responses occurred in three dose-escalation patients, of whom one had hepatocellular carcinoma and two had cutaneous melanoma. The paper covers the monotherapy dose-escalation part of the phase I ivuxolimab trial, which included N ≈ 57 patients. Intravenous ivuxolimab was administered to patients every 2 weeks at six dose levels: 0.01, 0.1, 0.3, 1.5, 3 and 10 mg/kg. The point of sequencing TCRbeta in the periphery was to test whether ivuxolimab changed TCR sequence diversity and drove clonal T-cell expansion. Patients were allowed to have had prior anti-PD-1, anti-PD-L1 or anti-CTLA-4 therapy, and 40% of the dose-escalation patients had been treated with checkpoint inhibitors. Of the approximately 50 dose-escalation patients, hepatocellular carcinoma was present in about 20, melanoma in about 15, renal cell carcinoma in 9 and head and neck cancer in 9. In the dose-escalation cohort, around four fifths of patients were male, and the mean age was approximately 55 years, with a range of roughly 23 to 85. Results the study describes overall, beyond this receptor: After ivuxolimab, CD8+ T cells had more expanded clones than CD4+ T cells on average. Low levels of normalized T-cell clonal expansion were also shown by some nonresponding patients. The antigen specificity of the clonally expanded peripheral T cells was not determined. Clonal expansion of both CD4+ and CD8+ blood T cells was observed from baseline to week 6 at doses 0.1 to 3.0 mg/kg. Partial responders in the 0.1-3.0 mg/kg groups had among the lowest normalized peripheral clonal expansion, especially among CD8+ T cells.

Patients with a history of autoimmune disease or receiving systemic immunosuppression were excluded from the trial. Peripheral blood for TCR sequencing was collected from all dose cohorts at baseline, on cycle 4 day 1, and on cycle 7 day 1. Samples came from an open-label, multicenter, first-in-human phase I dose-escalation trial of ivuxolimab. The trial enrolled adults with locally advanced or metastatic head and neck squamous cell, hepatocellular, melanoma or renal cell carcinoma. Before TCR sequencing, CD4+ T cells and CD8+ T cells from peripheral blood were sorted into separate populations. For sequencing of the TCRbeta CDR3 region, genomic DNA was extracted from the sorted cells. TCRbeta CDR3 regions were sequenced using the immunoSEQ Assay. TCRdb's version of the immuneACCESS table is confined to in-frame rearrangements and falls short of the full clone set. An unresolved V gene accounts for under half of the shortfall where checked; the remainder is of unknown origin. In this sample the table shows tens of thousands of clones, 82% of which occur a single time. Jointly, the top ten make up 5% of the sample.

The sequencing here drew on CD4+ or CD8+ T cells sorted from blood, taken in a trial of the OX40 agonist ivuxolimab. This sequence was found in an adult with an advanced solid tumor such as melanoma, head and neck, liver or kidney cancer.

The CDR3 protein sequence reads: CSVDPGKNIQYF. Read as DNA, the sequence is TGCAGCGTGGATCCGGGCAAAAACATTCAGTACTTC. The chain was built from TRBV29-1 and TRBJ2-4; the D gene cannot be named for sure. From cysteine to phenylalanine, the CDR3 is 12 amino acids long. Only CDR3 DNA remains: 36 bases, in frame from the first base. Cut back by 6 bases and 3 bases, the V and J ends lie 9 bases apart. CDR1 and CDR2 were assigned from the germline V gene as SQVTM and ANQGSEA.